The clone carrying this T cell receptor beta chain appeared once. The sample belongs to a study of blood T cell repertoires in COVID-19. In the study overall: Acute-phase and convalescent COVID-19 samples originated in the United States, Italy and Spain. Sample material is recorded as cDNA or gDNA derived from T cells, B-cell-depleted T cells, or PBMCs.

This CDR3 is 16 amino acids long. The germline CDR1 and CDR2 sequences are SGDLS and YYNGEE. The junction had 14 bases not matched to a gene; V was cut back by 3 bases and J by 8 bases. Repertoires were generated with immunoSEQ multiplex PCR, while TCRdb's copy carries only in-frame clones and drops some. This sample yields just over 300,000 clones, of which roughly 87% are seen a single time; approximately 2.2% belongs to the top ten. This sequence originates from a man aged 18 to 30 with active or convalescent COVID-19. The rearrangement uses TRBV9 and TRBJ2-1, with TRBD1 matching 7 bases. Material for sequencing was peripheral blood. CDR3 nucleotide sequence: TGTGCCAGCAGCGCCAAAGGGGGCAGGGTGAGAGATGAGCAGTTCTTC. This encodes CASSAKGGRVRDEQFF.